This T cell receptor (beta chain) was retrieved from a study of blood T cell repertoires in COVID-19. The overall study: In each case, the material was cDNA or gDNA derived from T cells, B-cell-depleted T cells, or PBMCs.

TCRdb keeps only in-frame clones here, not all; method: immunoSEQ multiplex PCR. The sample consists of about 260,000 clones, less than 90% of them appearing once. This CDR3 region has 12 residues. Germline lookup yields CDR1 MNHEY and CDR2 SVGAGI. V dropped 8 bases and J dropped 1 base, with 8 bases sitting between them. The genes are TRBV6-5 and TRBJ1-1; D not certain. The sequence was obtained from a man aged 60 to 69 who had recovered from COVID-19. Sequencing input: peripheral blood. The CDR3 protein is CASWRQNTEAFF. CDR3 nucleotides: TGTGCCAGCTGGAGGCAGAACACTGAAGCTTTCTTT.